Listed below are T cell receptor beta chains from one sample, sequenced in a study of cytomegalovirus exposure and HLA in healthy donors. Clones were read by immunoSEQ multiplex PCR, and TCRdb kept only the in-frame ones, dropping some. The sample holds some 140,000 clones, roughly 72% seen once. The sequencing sample was made of PBMCs. These receptors all come from a man aged 25-40 years in good health and CMV-seronegative. Both conserved end residues are part of each CDR3. D genes are given only for firm matches. Size values are once, few and many counts, or a class for expanded clones, and some rows have none.

D,J,V,size,CDR3,DNA
TRBD2,TRBJ2-3,TRBV10-3,.,CAISDPGLAGGTDTQYF,TGTGCCATCAGTGATCCAGGACTAGCGGGGGGCACAGATACGCAGTATTTT
TRBD1,TRBJ2-7,TRBV7-8,.,CASSSMDRDHEQYF,TGTGCCAGCAGCTCCATGGACAGGGACCACGAGCAGTACTTC
.,TRBJ1-1,TRBV28,few,CASTSGGWGKAFF,TGTGCCAGCACTTCGGGGGGTTGGGGGAAAGCTTTCTTT
TRBD2,TRBJ2-3,TRBV5-1,.,CASSLLVAGADTDTQYF,TGCGCCAGCAGCTTGTTGGTAGCGGGGGCAGACACAGATACGCAGTATTTT
TRBD2,TRBJ2-2,TRBV7-2,.,CASRAGGPSNTGELFF,TGTGCCAGCAGAGCGGGGGGACCCTCGAACACCGGGGAGCTGTTTTTT
.,TRBJ1-1,TRBV4-3,few,CASSQDGGANTEAFF,TGCGCCAGCAGCCAAGATGGGGGGGCGAACACTGAAGCTTTCTTT
TRBD1,TRBJ2-7,TRBV5-1,few,CASRNRDRGLYEQYF,TGCGCCAGCCGAAACCGGGACAGGGGGCTCTACGAGCAGTACTTC
TRBD1,TRBJ1-4,TRBV11-2,.,CASSKGQGALEKLFF,TGTGCCAGCAGCAAAGGACAGGGGGCTTTGGAAAAACTGTTTTTT
TRBD1,TRBJ1-5,TRBV30,.,CAWSVQGQGRQPQHF,TGTGCCTGGAGTGTACAGGGACAGGGGCGTCAGCCCCAGCATTTT
.,TRBJ1-5,TRBV2,.,CASSDLNREKSNQPQHF,TGTGCCAGCAGCGACCTTAACAGGGAAAAGAGCAATCAGCCCCAGCATTTT
.,TRBJ2-1,TRBV19,.,CASSILQTNEQFF,TGTGCCAGTAGTATCTTACAAACCAATGAGCAGTTCTTC
.,TRBJ2-7,TRBV6-1,once,CASSPILGQGYEQYF,TGTGCCAGCAGTCCTATTCTGGGGCAGGGCTACGAGCAGTACTTC
.,TRBJ1-4,TRBV19,.,CASSMIGEGGEKLFF,TGTGCCAGTAGTATGATCGGGGAAGGAGGAGAAAAACTGTTTTTT
TRBD1,TRBJ1-1,TRBV7-9,.,CASSPWTGGEAFF,TGTGCCAGCAGCCCTTGGACAGGGGGTGAAGCTTTCTTT
.,TRBJ2-7,TRBV7-2,.,CASSSSGGLNYEQYF,TGTGCCAGCAGCTCCTCCGGGGGGCTAAACTACGAGCAGTACTTC
.,TRBJ2-7,TRBV2,once,CASSPTRAHYEQYF,TGTGCCAGCAGCCCCACTAGGGCCCACTACGAGCAGTACTTC
.,TRBJ2-7,TRBV28,.,CASSFVSPSYEQYF,TGTGCCAGCAGTTTCGTGAGCCCATCCTACGAGCAGTACTTC
TRBD2,TRBJ2-5,TRBV11-2,.,CASSSGLAGQETQYF,TGTGCCAGCAGCTCCGGACTAGCGGGGCAAGAGACCCAGTACTTC
.,TRBJ1-5,TRBV6-1,.,CASMGLSNQPQHF,TGTGCCAGCATGGGCCTAAGCAATCAGCCCCAGCATTTT
.,TRBJ2-5,TRBV7-2,.,CASSLTPANYETQYF,TGTGCCAGCAGCTTAACCCCAGCAAACTACGAGACCCAGTACTTC
.,TRBJ2-2,TRBV18,.,CASSPLRTGELFF,TGTGCCAGCTCACCATTGCGGACCGGGGAGCTGTTTTTT
.,TRBJ2-7,TRBV5-4,.,CASSPDSGSSYEQYF,TGTGCCAGCAGTCCGGACAGCGGTTCCTCCTACGAGCAGTACTTC
TRBD1,TRBJ2-7,TRBV15,.,CATSRERQGAYEQYF,TGTGCCACCAGCAGAGAACGACAGGGGGCCTACGAGCAGTACTTC
TRBD2,TRBJ2-5,TRBV28,few,CASSPRLAGYQETQYF,TGTGCCAGCAGCCCAAGACTAGCGGGGTACCAAGAGACCCAGTACTTC
TRBD1,TRBJ1-1,TRBV5-1,.,CASSGTGTNTEAFF,TGCGCCAGCAGTGGGACAGGTACGAACACTGAAGCTTTCTTT
.,TRBJ2-2,TRBV7-7,.,CASSQAGGSGELFF,TGTGCTAGCAGCCAAGCTGGAGGGTCCGGGGAGCTGTTTTTT
.,TRBJ2-5,TRBV2,.,CASSEGGRETQYF,TGTGCCAGCAGTGAAGGAGGGCGCGAGACCCAGTACTTC